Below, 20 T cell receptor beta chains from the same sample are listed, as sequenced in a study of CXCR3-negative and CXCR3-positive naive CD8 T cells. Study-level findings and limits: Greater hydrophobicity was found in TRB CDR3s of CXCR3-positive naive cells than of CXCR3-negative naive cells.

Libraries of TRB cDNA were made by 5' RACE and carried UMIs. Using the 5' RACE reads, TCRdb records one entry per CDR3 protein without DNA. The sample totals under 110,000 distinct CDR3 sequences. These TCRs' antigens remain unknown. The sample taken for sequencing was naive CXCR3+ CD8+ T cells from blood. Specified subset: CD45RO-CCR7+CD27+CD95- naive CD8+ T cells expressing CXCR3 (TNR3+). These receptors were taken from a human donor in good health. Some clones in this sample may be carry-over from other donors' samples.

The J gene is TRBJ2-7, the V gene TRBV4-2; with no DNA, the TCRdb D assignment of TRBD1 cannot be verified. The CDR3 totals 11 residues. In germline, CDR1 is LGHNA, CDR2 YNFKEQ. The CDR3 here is CASSHQGEQYF.

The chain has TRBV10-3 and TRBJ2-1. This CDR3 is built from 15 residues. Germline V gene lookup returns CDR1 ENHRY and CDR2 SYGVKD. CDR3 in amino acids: CAISEVGGSYNEQFF.

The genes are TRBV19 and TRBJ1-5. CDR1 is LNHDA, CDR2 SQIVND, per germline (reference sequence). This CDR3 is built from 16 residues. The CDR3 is CASSMTRQAFNQPQHF.

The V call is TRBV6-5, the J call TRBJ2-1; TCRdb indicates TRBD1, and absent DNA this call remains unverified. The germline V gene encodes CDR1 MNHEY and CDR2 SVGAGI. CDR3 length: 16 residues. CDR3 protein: CASSFLDRGPNNEQFF.

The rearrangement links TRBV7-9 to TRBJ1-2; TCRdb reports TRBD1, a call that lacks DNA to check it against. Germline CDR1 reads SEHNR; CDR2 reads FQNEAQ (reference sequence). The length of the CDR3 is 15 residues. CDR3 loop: CASSSTYEGDYGYTF.

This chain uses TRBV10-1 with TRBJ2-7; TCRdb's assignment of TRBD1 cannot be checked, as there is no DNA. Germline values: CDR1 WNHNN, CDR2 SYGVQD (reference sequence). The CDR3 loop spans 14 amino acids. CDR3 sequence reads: CASSEGRGIYEQYF.

CDR3: CASSLDWGEAGRQFF. V is TRBV7-9 and J is TRBJ2-1; TCRdb's assignment of TRBD1 cannot be checked, as there is no DNA. Germline V gene sequence: CDR1 SEHNR, CDR2 FQNEAQ (reference sequence). This CDR3 is built from 15 residues.

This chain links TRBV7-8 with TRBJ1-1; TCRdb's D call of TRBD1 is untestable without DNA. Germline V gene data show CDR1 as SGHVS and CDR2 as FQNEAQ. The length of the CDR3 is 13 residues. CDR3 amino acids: CASSSSGGTEAFF.

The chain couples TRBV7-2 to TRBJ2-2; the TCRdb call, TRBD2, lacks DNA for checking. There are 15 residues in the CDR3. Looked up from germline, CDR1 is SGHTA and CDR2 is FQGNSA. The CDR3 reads CASSLLAGGPGELFF.

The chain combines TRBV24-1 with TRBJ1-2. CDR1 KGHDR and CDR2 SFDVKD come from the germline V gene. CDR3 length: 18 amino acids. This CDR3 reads CATTRQLSCAPVNYGYTF.

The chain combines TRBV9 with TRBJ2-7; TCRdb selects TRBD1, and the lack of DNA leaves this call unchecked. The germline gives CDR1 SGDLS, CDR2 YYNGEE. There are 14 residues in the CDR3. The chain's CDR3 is CASSVSGDVYEQYF.

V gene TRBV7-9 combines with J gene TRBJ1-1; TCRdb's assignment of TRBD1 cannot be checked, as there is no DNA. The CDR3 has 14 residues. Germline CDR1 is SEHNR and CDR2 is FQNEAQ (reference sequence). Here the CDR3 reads CASSLNTGGTEAFF.

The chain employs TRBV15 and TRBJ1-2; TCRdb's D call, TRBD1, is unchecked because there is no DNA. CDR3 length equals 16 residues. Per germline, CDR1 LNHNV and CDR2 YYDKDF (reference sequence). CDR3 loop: CATSRSSTGVGYGYTF.

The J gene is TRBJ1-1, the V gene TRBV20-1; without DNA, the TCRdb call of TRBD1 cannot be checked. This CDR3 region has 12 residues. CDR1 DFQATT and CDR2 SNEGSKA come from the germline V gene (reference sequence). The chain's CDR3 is CSAREGDPGAFF.

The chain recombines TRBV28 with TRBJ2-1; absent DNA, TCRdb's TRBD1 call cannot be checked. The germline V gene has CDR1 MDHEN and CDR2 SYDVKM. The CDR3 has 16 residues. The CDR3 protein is CASSSAAGPLYNEQFF.

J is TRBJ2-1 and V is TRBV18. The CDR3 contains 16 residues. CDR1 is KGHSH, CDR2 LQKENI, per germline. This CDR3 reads CASSPPSLPTANEQFF. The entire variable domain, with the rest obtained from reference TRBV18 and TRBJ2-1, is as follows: NAGVMQNPRHLVRRRGQEARLRCSPMKGHSHVYWYRQLPEEGLKFMVYLQKENIIDESGMPKERFSAEFPKEGPSILRIQQVVRGDSAAYFCASSPPSLPTANEQFFGPGTRLTVL.

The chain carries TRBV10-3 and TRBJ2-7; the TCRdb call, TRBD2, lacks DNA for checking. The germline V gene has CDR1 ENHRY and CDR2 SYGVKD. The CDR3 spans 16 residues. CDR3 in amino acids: CAISDYGPPYTYEQYF.

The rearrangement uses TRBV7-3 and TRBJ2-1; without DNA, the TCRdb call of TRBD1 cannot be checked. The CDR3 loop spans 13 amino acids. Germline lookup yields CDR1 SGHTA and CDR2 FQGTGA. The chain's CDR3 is CASRRSGDNEQFF.

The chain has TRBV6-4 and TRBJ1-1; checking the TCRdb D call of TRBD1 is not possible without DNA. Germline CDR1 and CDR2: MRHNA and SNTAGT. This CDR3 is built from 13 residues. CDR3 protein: CASSDGHGTEAFF.

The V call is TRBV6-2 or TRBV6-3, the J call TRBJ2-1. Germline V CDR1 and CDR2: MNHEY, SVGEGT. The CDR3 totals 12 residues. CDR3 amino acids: CASSLTGNERFF.